This TCR beta chain came from a study of blood T cell repertoires in COVID-19. Study at large: Italy, Spain and the United States were the sources of the convalescent and acute COVID-19 samples.

Generated by immunoSEQ multiplex PCR, the TCRdb table keeps only in-frame clones and is missing some. Of around 70,000 clones in the sample, around 90% were seen once. Germline V gene data show CDR1 as MNHEY and CDR2 as SVGEGT. This CDR3 is built from 15 residues. V was clipped by 0 bases and J by 4 bases; unmatched bases: 4. The receptor's source is a woman aged 80 or older with active or convalescent COVID-19. Sequencing was carried out using peripheral blood. The V call is TRBV6-2 or TRBV6-3, the J call TRBJ1-1, with 8 bases matching TRBD1. The CDR3 here is CASSYSDRVGTEAFF. In DNA form, the CDR3 reads TGTGCCAGCAGTTACTCGGACAGGGTAGGCACTGAAGCTTTCTTT.